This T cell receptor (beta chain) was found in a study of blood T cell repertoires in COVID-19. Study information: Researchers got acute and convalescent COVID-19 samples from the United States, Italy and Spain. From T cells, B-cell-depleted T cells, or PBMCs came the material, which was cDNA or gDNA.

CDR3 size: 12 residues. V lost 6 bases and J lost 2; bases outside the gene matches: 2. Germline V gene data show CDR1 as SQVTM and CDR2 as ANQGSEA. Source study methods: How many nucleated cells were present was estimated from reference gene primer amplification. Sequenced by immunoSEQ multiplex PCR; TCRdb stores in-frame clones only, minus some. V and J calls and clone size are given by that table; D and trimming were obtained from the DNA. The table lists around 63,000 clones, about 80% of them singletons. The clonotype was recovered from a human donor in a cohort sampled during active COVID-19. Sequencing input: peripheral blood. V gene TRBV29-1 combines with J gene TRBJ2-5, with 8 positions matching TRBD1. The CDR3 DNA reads TGCAGCGTGGACAGGGCGCAAGAGACCCAGTACTTC. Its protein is CSVDRAQETQYF. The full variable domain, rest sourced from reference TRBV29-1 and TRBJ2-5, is SAVISQKPSRDICQRGTSLTIQCQVDSQVTMMFWYRQQPGQSLTLIATANQGSEATYESGFVIDKFPISRPNLTFSTLTVSNMSPEDSSIYLCSVDRAQETQYFGPGTRLLVL.